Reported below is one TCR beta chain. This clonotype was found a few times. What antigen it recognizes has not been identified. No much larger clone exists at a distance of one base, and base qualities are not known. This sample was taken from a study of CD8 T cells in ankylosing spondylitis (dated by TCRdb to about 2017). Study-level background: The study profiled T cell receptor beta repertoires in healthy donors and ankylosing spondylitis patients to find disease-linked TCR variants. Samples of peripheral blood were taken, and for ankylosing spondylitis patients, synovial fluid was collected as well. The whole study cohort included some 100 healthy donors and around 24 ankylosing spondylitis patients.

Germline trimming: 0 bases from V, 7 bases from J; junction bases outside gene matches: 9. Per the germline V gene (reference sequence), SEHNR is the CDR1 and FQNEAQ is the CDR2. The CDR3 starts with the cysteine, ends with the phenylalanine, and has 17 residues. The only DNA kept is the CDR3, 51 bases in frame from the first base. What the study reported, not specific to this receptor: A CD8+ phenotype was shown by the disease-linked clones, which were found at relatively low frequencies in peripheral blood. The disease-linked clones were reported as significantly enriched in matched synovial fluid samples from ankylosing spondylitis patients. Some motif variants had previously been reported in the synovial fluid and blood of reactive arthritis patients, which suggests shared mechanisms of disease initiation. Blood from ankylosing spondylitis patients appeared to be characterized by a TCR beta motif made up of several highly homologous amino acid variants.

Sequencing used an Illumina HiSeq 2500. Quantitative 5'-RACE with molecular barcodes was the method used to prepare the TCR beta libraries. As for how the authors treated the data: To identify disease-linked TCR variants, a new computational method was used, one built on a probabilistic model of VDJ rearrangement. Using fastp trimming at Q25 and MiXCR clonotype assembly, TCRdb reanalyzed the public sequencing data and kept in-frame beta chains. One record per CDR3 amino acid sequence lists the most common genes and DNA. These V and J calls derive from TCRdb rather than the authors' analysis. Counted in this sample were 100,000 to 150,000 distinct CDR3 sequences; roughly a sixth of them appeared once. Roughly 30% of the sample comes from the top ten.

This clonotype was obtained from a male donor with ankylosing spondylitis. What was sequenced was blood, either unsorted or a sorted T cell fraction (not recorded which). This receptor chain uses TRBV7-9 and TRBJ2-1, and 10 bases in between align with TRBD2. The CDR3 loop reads CASSLALPSGSGNEQFF. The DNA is TGTGCCAGCAGCTTAGCTCTGCCTAGCGGGAGTGGTAATGAGCAGTTCTTC. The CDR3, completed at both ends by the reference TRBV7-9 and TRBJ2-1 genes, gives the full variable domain DTGVSQNPRHKITKRGQNVTFRCDPISEHNRLYWYRQTLGQGPEFLTYFQNEAQLEKSRLLSDRFSAERPKGSFSTLEIQRTEQGDSAMYLCASSLALPSGSGNEQFFGPGTRLTVL.